A single sample gave rise to the 27 T cell receptor delta chains below, sequenced in a study of gamma-delta T cells after stem cell transplantation. With CATT, TCRdb re-called clones from the RT-PCR reads. The sample holds just over 15,000 delta-chain clones, approximately 8.5% seen once. The sequencing input was gamma-delta T cells. These receptor sequences come from a human donor. It is not recorded whose cells these are; they may come from a transplant donor.

V is TRDV2 and J is TRDJ1; D not certain. This CDR3 is 21 amino acids long. CDR1 and CDR2 (germline): GEAIGNYY, EKD. Trimming took 0 bases from V and 0 from J, leaving 28 bases between them. CDR3 sequence reads: CACDTLHIELLTRSYTDKLIF. Here the CDR3 DNA reads TGTGCCTGTGACACCCTCCATATCGAACTGTTGACTAGATCGTACACCGATAAACTCATCTTT.

This clone has a count of ten or more. The protein TCRdb lists belongs to a much larger clone and differs from this DNA's translation at residue 7, which points to a read error; the protein shown is made from the DNA. Other DNA sequences within the sample encode an identical CDR3. The chain carries TRDV2 and TRDJ1; TRDD3 agrees at 10 bases. The CDR3 is 21 amino acids. Germline V gives CDR1 GEAIGNYY, CDR2 EKD. Germline trimming cut 0 bases from V and 0 bases from J; bases unmatched to any gene: 18. DNA of the CDR3: TGTGCCTGTGACACCGTCATTGGGGGATACAACGGGACTTCGTACACCGATAAACTCATCTTT. Translation gives CACDTVIGGYNGTSYTDKLIF.

A remark on this clone: The amino acid sequence in TCRdb belongs to a much larger clone and departs from this DNA's translation at residue 5, likely a sequencing read error; the sequence shown is translated from the DNA. J is TRDJ1 and V is TRDV3, with 9 bases that match TRDD3. The germline gives CDR1 TVYSNPD, CDR2 GDNSRS (reference sequence). The CDR3 consists of 19 residues. CDR3 loop: CSVFPIQLLGDPYTDKLIF. In DNA, the CDR3 is TGCTCGGTCTTTCCCATTCAACTACTGGGGGACCCGTACACCGATAAACTCATCTTT.

In this sample, this clone turned up once. As DNA, the CDR3 is TGTGCCTGTGACCCTTTCCTGGGGGATACGCCGTCCGATGACACCGATACACCCATCTTT. As protein: CACDPFLGDTPSDDTDTPIF. V and J are TRDV2 and TRDJ1; 12 nucleotides align to TRDD3. J gave up 13 bases and V 3 bases, and 29 bases lay outside the gene matches. Germline V lookup: CDR1 GEAIGNYY, CDR2 EKD. The CDR3 contains 20 residues.

This clone was detected a few times. The protein TCRdb lists belongs to a much larger clone and differs from this DNA's translation at residue 5, which points to a read error; the protein shown is made from the DNA. The rearrangement uses TRDV2 and TRDJ1; TRDD3 aligns across 9 bases. From germline, CDR1 is GEAIGNYY and CDR2 EKD. The trim removed 4 bases at V and 1 base at J, leaving 18 bases unmatched. The length of the CDR3 is 19 residues. The CDR3 nucleotides are TGTGCCTGTGAAGAGCTTCTCCGGTCGGGGGATACTTCCACCGATAAACTCATCTTT. It codes for CACEELLRSGDTSTDKLIF.

Regarding this clone: A read error is likely here: a far larger clone is one base away. At the DNA level, this CDR3 is encoded by other sequences in the same sample as well. J is TRDJ1 and V is TRDV2, with 10 bases fitting TRDD3. The CDR3 is 17 amino acids. Germline V CDR1 and CDR2: GEAIGNYY, EKD. Trimming took 1 base from V and 2 from J; bases not matched to a gene: 9. CDR3 coding DNA: TGTGCCTGTGACACGAAACTGGGGGATCCTATTACCGATAAACTCATCTTT. This gives the protein CACDTKLGDPITDKLIF.

The J segment was not called; the V segment is TRDV2; no DNA check was done on the table's D call, TRDD3. Germline V gene lookup returns CDR1 GEAIGNYY and CDR2 EKD. The CDR3 contains 12 residues. In DNA, the CDR3 is TGTGCCTGTGGCACTGTGGGAGCCCGGTACACCTTT. It codes for CACGTVGARYTF.

Regarding this clone: A read error likely explains why the TCRdb protein, taken from a much larger clone, differs from this DNA's translation at residue 5; the protein shown is translated from the DNA. The chain combines TRDV2 with TRDJ1; 8 bases are a match to TRDD3. The CDR3 runs to 18 residues. The germline V gene encodes CDR1 GEAIGNYY and CDR2 EKD. V lost 3 bases, J lost 0 bases, and 14 bases stayed unmatched. In DNA form, the CDR3 reads TGTGCCTGTGACTCCGTTTCCCCGGTACTGGGGGACACCGATAAACTCATCTTT. Translation gives CACDSVSPVLGDTDKLIF.

The gene calls are TRDV2 and TRDJ1; 8 positions agree with TRDD3. After removal of 3 bases from V and 0 bases from J, the junction contained 26 bases not matched to a gene. This CDR3 contains 22 residues. The V gene's germline CDR1 is GEAIGNYY and CDR2 EKD. The CDR3 region has the DNA TGTGCCTGTGACCCCATATATACACCCAGGGACGGACTGGGGGTAGACACCGATAAACTCATCTTT. The encoded protein is CACDPIYTPRDGLGVDTDKLIF.

This clone was observed a few times. The sample contains more than one DNA sequence encoding this CDR3. The chain combines TRDV2 with TRDJ3, with 8 positions matching TRDD3. Germline values: CDR1 GEAIGNYY, CDR2 EKD. The junction had 17 bases not matched to a gene; V was cut back by 2 bases and J by 0 bases. There are 22 residues in the CDR3. CDR3 nucleotide sequence: TGTGCCTGTGACATCGGCGAACGCTGGGGGACACCTCGCTCCTGGGACACCCGACAGATGTTTTTC. This encodes CACDIGERWGTPRSWDTRQMFF.

This clone was observed at least ten times. This is likely an artifact of a read error, given a far larger clone one base away. The sample contains more than one DNA sequence encoding this CDR3. The chain carries TRDV1 and TRDJ1; 12 bases are shared with TRDD3. The CDR3 has 29 amino acids. V trimming: 2 bases; J trimming: 3 bases; junction bases outside the gene matches: 43. The V gene's germline CDR1 is TSWWSYY and CDR2 QGS. CDR3 nucleotides: TGTGCTCTTGGGGAAAACGAATCTTTCCTACTCGGGGAGCGGTACTGGGGGATACTGAGGAACTGGCGTTCCGATAAACTCATCTTT. Translating gives CALGENESFLLGERYWGILRNWRSDKLIF.

Regarding this clone: TCRdb records a much larger clone's protein for this DNA, with a difference at residue 3 that likely arises from a read error; the protein given is the translation of the DNA. V gene TRDV3 combines with J gene TRDJ1, with 11 bases lining up with TRDD3. With 1 base clipped from V and 1 base from J, the junction kept 23 bases outside the gene matches. This CDR3 region has 21 residues. Germline CDR1 TVYSNPD, CDR2 GDNSRS (reference sequence). This CDR3 is CAFNHYDWGIKGGWGTDKLIF. The CDR3 DNA reads TGTGCCTTTAACCACTACGACTGGGGGATAAAGGGGGGTTGGGGCACCGATAAACTCATCTTT. The full variable domain, its missing parts supplied by reference TRDV3 and TRDJ1, is CDKVTQSSPDQTVASGSEVVLLCTYDTVYSNPDLFWYRIRPDYSFQFVFYGDNSRSEGADFTQGRFSVKHILTQKAFHLVISPVRTEDSATYYCAFNHYDWGIKGGWGTDKLIFGKGTRVTVEP.

Of note for this clone: TCRdb lists the protein of a much larger clone for this DNA, which differs at residue 12, so this is likely a read error; the protein given here is translated from the DNA itself. V gene TRDV2 combines with J gene TRDJ1; tentative D call: TRDD3 (6 bases). Germline lookup yields CDR1 GEAIGNYY and CDR2 EKD. CDR3 length: 15 residues. The CDR3 coding sequence is TGTGCCTGTGACACCCTGGGGACGTGGAGCGATAGACTCATCTTT. Residues: CACDTLGTWSDRLIF.

This clone was seen more than once but under ten times. A much larger clone differs by one base, so this may be a read error. The chain uses TRDV2 and TRDJ1; D is perhaps TRDD3 (6 bases). The germline gives CDR1 GEAIGNYY, CDR2 EKD. This CDR3 has 18 residues. CDR3 sequence reads: CARDSRGGGGSYTDKLIF. CDR3 nucleotides: TGTGCCCGTGACTCCAGAGGTGGTGGGGGTTCGTACACCGATAAACTCATCTTT.

This rearrangement joins TRDV2 to TRDJ1; D may be TRDD2 (5 bases). CDR1 GEAIGNYY and CDR2 EKD come from the germline V gene. Trimming pared 3 bases from V and 1 base from J, leaving 20 bases between. This CDR3 is built from 17 residues. DNA of the CDR3: TGTGCCTGTGACTTCCTGATGGGTCCTATGGTCACCGATAAACTCATCTTT. This codes for CACDFLMGPMVTDKLIF.

This clone was counted only a few times. TCRdb's protein for this DNA is that of a much larger clone and differs from the translation at residue 7, likely a read error; the protein shown is the DNA translation. This chain uses TRDV2 with TRDJ1; the match to TRDD3 covers 12 bases. This CDR3 region has 18 residues. Germline V gives CDR1 GEAIGNYY, CDR2 EKD. V shed 0 bases, J shed 1 base, and the junction held 8 bases outside the gene matches. The CDR3 DNA is TGTGCCTGTGACACCTTGCGGCTGGGGGATACGGGCACCGATAAACTCATCTTT. Residues: CACDTLRLGDTGTDKLIF.

This clone was seen a few times. TCRdb's listed protein matches a much larger clone and diverges from this DNA's translation at residue 6, likely through a read error; the protein shown comes from the DNA. The chain has TRDV3 and TRDJ1; D is undetermined. Trimming removed 1 base from V and 1 base from J, with 16 bases in between. Germline V gives CDR1 TVYSNPD, CDR2 GDNSRS (reference sequence). CDR3 length: 15 amino acids. The CDR3 region is CAFTMSNTTTDKLIF. The DNA for the CDR3 is TGTGCCTTTACAATGAGTAATACAACCACCGATAAACTCATCTTT.

This clone showed up just a few times. A junction end diverges from the germline sequence, so it may reflect a read error. The sample holds other DNA sequences that translate to the same CDR3. The chain couples TRDV2 to TRDJ1; 8 bases are shared with TRDD2. Germline V gives CDR1 GEAIGNYY, CDR2 EKD. CDR3 length: 22 residues. Here the CDR3 DNA reads TGTGCCTGTGACACCGGACATCTTCCTACGTCTCCTGGTCTCCCTACGCGCGATACACTCATCTTT. The encoded protein is CACDTGHLPTSPGLPTRDTLIF.

This clone was counted between two and nine times. TCRdb's listed protein matches a much larger clone and diverges from this DNA's translation at residue 18, likely through a read error; the protein shown comes from the DNA. V and J are TRDV1 and TRDJ1; 10 bases fit TRDD3. Germline V CDR1 and CDR2: TSWWSYY, QGS. This CDR3 is 22 amino acids long. The ends lost 2 bases at V and 7 bases at J; junction bases unmatched: 28. The CDR3 nucleotides are TGTGCTCTTGGGGAAATCTGGGAGGCGATGGATGAGGACTGGGGGATTGTCGGTAAACTCATCTTT. This translates into CALGEIWEAMDEDWGIVGKLIF.

The table lists this clone with many counts. For this DNA, TCRdb reports the protein of a much larger clone, which diverges at residue 9, most likely from a read error; the protein presented here is translated directly from the DNA. The gene calls are TRDV2 and TRDJ1, with 8 bases identical to TRDD3. The CDR3 extends over 18 amino acids. V lost 2 bases to trimming and J lost 0 bases; unmatched junction nucleotides: 13. The germline V gene encodes CDR1 GEAIGNYY and CDR2 EKD. The CDR3 spells CACDRGGDRRSYTDKLIF. As DNA, the CDR3 is TGTGCCTGTGACAGAGGGGGGGATAGGCGATCTTACACCGATAAACTCATCTTT.

This clone was recorded at least ten times. TCRdb has a much larger clone's protein, which differs at residue 12 from the translation of this DNA, likely because of a read error; what is shown is the protein translated from the DNA. CDR3 sequence reads: CACDILTVDGDATDKLIF. The CDR3 coding sequence is TGTGCCTGTGACATATTAACCGTCGACGGGGATGCCACCGATAAACTCATCTTT. The chain combines TRDV2 with TRDJ1, with TRDD3 as a possible D gene (6 bases). The CDR3 spans 18 residues. Germline loops: CDR1 GEAIGNYY, CDR2 EKD. Trimming pared 2 bases from V and 1 base from J, leaving 22 bases between.

In its sample, this clone was seen many times. A read error likely explains this, since a far larger clone differs by one base. This same CDR3 is encoded by further DNA sequences in the sample. The V and J genes are TRDV2 and TRDJ1, with TRDD3 identical over 9 bases. CDR3 length equals 17 residues. The germline CDR1 and CDR2 sequences are GEAIGNYY and EKD. The DNA of the CDR3 is TGTGCCTGCGACACTTTGGGCGGACTGGGGGACAAGGATAAACTCATCTTT. This gives the protein CACDTLGGLGDKDKLIF.

This clone has more than one count but fewer than ten. One base separates it from a far larger clone, so it is likely a read error. Different DNA sequences within this sample yield the same CDR3. The chain uses TRDV2 and TRDJ1; possible D gene TRDD3, 5 bases. The V end was cut by 1 base, the J end by 3 bases, with 14 bases between. Per the germline V gene, CDR1 is GEAIGNYY and CDR2 is EKD. The CDR3 consists of 15 residues. The CDR3 sequence is CACDTLLGGSDKLIF. CDR3 coding DNA: TGTGCCTGTGACACGTTGCTGGGTGGGTCCGATAAACTCATCTTT.

Turning to this clone: This DNA's translation and the protein TCRdb lists, from a much larger clone, do not match at residue 8, likely due to a read error; the protein shown is translated from the DNA. The rearrangement joins TRDV2 to TRDJ1; D is unresolved. Germline V gene lookup returns CDR1 GEAIGNYY and CDR2 EKD. CDR3 length: 19 amino acids. Trimming removed 0 bases from V and 11 bases from J, with 33 bases in between. CDR3 amino acids: CACDTVLVQLVYRIGNLIF. The CDR3 DNA sequence: TGTGCCTGTGACACCGTTCTGGTTCAGCTGGTGTATAGAATCGGTAACCTCATCTTT.

This clone was seen repeatedly, ten times or more. The chain combines TRDV1 with TRDJ1; 10 nucleotides match TRDD3. The trim removed 2 bases at V and 0 bases at J, leaving 18 bases unmatched. The CDR3 has 21 amino acids. Germline-derived CDR1 and CDR2 are TSWWSYY and QGS. CDR3 coding DNA: TGTGCTCTTGGGGAAAAAAGTGTGTACTGGGGGATGGGAGTGTACACCGATAAACTCATCTTT. Translated: CALGEKSVYWGMGVYTDKLIF.

This clone is medium-sized within its sample. This same CDR3 is encoded by further DNA sequences in the sample. This rearrangement joins TRDV2 to TRDJ1; 12 bases agree with TRDD3. This CDR3 region has 19 residues. CDR1 and CDR2 (germline): GEAIGNYY, EKD. V lost 3 bases, J lost 1 base, and 14 bases stayed unmatched. CDR3 DNA: TGTGCCTGTGACCCCACGTCGGCCCTGGGGGATACGTTCACCGATAAACTCATCTTT. Translated: CACDPTSALGDTFTDKLIF.

This clone was picked up a small number of times. TCRdb's entry gives the protein of a much larger clone, which mismatches this DNA's translation at residue 16, likely from a read error; the protein reported here is translated from the DNA. The chain uses TRDV2 and TRDJ1; the match to TRDD3 covers 12 bases. CDR1 GEAIGNYY and CDR2 EKD come from the germline V gene. CDR3 size: 21 residues. With 0 bases clipped from V and 3 bases from J, the junction kept 19 bases outside the gene matches. CDR3 sequence reads: CACDTVTGGYNGTSYPDKLIF. Here the CDR3 DNA reads TGTGCCTGTGACACCGTCACTGGGGGATACAACGGGACTTCGTACCCCGATAAACTCATCTTT.